Following are 24 T cell receptor beta chains from one sample sequenced in a study of T-cell reconstitution after alpha-beta-depleted transplantation in children. It was with unique molecular identifiers that the TCRbeta library was prepared. From the PCR reads, TCRdb called clonotypes with MiXCR, one entry per CDR3 protein. The table lists about 980,000 distinct CDR3 sequences, about 30% of them singletons, with 28% in the top ten. Sequenced here: PBMCs, mostly from graft donor cells, sampled 360 days after TCRalphabeta/CD19-depleted stem cell transplant. These receptors all stem from a boy under two years old who had a stem cell transplant for SCID, so the T cells may come from the graft donor.

This clonotype was seen a few times. The rearrangement joins TRBV7-2 to TRBJ2-2; 9 bases map to TRBD1. CDR3 length equals 15 residues. The junction had 4 bases not matched to a gene; V was cut back by 1 base and J by 7 bases. Per the germline V gene, CDR1 is SGHTA and CDR2 is FQGNSA. The CDR3 spells CASSLDRGQGGELFF. For the CDR3, the DNA is TGTGCCAGCAGCTTAGACAGGGGGCAAGGCGGGGAGCTGTTTTTT.

V is TRBV7-2 and J is TRBJ2-5; D may be TRBD2 (5 bases). The V gene's germline CDR1 is SGHTA and CDR2 FQGNSA. There are 14 residues in the CDR3. Between the trimmed V and J ends, which lost 1 base and 7 bases, there was a span of 13 bases. CDR3: CASSLGQRSGTQYF. The CDR3 DNA sequence: TGTGCCAGCAGCTTAGGGCAGCGGTCCGGGACCCAGTACTTC.

The chain has TRBV12-3 or TRBV12-4 and TRBJ1-2, with D perhaps matching TRBD1 (6 bases). Trimming removed 6 bases from V and 4 bases from J, with 15 bases in between. This CDR3 is 14 amino acids long. The CDR3 DNA reads as TGTGCCAGCAGCCCACAGGGACATCTCTATGGCTACACCTTC. It translates to CASSPQGHLYGYTF.

This clonotype came up a few times. The chain links TRBV7-9 to TRBJ2-5; TRBD2 matches 9 bases. CDR3 length: 15 amino acids. Germline trimming cut 4 bases from V and 2 bases from J; bases unmatched to any gene: 5. Germline V lookup: CDR1 SEHNR, CDR2 FQNEAQ (reference sequence). CDR3 DNA: TGTGCCAGCAGCTCCCTGCGGGAGGGGCAAGAGACCCAGTACTTC. Protein: CASSSLREGQETQYF. The complete variable domain, with remaining parts taken from reference TRBV7-9 and TRBJ2-5, reads DTGVSQNPRHKITKRGQNVTFRCDPISEHNRLYWYRQTLGQGPEFLTYFQNEAQLEKSRLLSDRFSAERPKGSFSTLEIQRTEQGDSAMYLCASSSLREGQETQYFGPGTRLLVL.

The rearrangement joins TRBV15 to TRBJ2-3; 16 nucleotides agree with TRBD2. Germline-derived CDR1 and CDR2 are LNHNV and YYDKDF (reference sequence). Trimming removed 4 bases from V and 8 bases from J; junction bases left unmatched: 6. CDR3 length: 16 residues. CDR3 amino acids: CATSKGTSGGEGTQYF. In DNA, the CDR3 is TGTGCCACCAGCAAGGGGACTAGCGGGGGGGAGGGTACGCAGTATTTT.

This chain connects TRBV5-1 to TRBJ2-7, with D possibly being TRBD1 (7 bases). The CDR3 totals 14 residues. CDR1 and CDR2 (germline): SGHRS, YFSETQ. V was pared by 0 bases and J by 7 bases, with 14 bases between. In DNA form, the CDR3 reads TGCGCCAGCAGCTTGGCCCTAGCGACAGGGGAGCAGTACTTC. The encoded protein is CASSLALATGEQYF.

The chain joins TRBV6-5 to TRBJ2-3, with 7 bases that match TRBD1. Germline assignment: CDR1 MNHEY and CDR2 SVGAGI. This CDR3 spans 14 amino acids. The ends lost 4 bases at V and 5 bases at J; junction bases unmatched: 6. In DNA form, the CDR3 reads TGTGCCAGCAGTTCCGGGACAGTCAGAGATACGCAGTATTTT. This gives the protein CASSSGTVRDTQYF.

This clonotype was detected a few times. This chain uses TRBV2 with TRBJ1-5; maybe TRBD1 (5 bases). The CDR3 contains 15 residues. The ends were cut back, 3 bases at V and 5 bases at J, with 14 bases in the middle. CDR1 and CDR2 (germline): SNHLY, FYNNEI. As DNA, the CDR3 is TGTGCCAGCAGTGAGTGGGGGACTGCAGATCAGCCCCAGCATTTT. Translated: CASSEWGTADQPQHF.

V and J are TRBV12-3 or TRBV12-4 and TRBJ2-7; TRBD2 agrees at 7 bases. This CDR3 is built from 13 residues. The V gene end was trimmed by 3 bases and the J gene end by 7 bases; junction bases not matched to a gene: 6. CDR3 coding DNA: TGTGCCAGCAGTTTGATCGGGGGGAGAGAGCAGTACTTC. It yields the protein CASSLIGGREQYF.

This clonotype was counted between two and nine times. The genes are TRBV2 and TRBJ2-7, with 8 bases fitting TRBD1. Germline lookup yields CDR1 SNHLY and CDR2 FYNNEI. The V segment lost 4 bases and the J segment 6 bases; nucleotides outside the gene matches: 8. This CDR3 has 14 residues. The CDR3 nucleotides are TGTGCCAGCAGTGGGTCCCCTACAGGGGGCGAGCAGTACTTC. This gives the protein CASSGSPTGGEQYF.

V gene TRBV7-6 combines with J gene TRBJ2-1; the match to TRBD2 covers 7 bases. CDR3 size: 19 residues. The germline gives CDR1 SGHVS, CDR2 FNYEAQ. V lost 5 bases to trimming and J lost 7 bases; unmatched junction nucleotides: 23. The CDR3 here is CASSRSSGRGLGVGNEQFF. The CDR3 nucleotides read TGTGCCAGCAGCCGCTCTAGCGGTCGGGGCTTGGGGGTAGGGAATGAGCAGTTCTTC. Filled out from reference TRBV7-6 and TRBJ2-1, the complete variable domain reads GAGVSQSPRYKVTKRGQDVALRCDPISGHVSLYWYRQALGQGPEFLTYFNYEAQQDKSGLPNDRFSAERPEGSISTLTIQRTEQRDSAMYRCASSRSSGRGLGVGNEQFFGPGTRLTVL.

The chain links TRBV20-1 to TRBJ1-1; 9 positions match TRBD1. V gave up 2 bases and J gave up 2 bases; unmatched junction bases: 9. The CDR3 has 16 residues. CDR1 and CDR2 from the germline V gene are DFQATT and SNEGSKA (reference sequence). CDR3 sequence reads: CSARRALGQGNTEAFF. In nucleotides, the CDR3 is TGCAGTGCTAGACGCGCGTTGGGACAGGGTAACACTGAAGCTTTCTTT.

The rearrangement links TRBV29-1 to TRBJ2-3; D remains unclear. CDR3 length: 16 amino acids. V was clipped by 3 bases and J by 4 bases, with 20 bases between them. The germline CDR1 and CDR2 sequences are SQVTM and ANQGSEA. The CDR3 here is CSVDSVRGPPADTQYF. In nucleotides, the CDR3 is TGCAGCGTTGATAGTGTTCGCGGTCCCCCCGCAGATACGCAGTATTTT.

The chain joins TRBV7-9 to TRBJ2-7; no reliable D call. Germline-derived CDR1 and CDR2 are SEHNR and FQNEAQ (reference sequence). This CDR3 is built from 12 residues. The V gene lost 4 bases and the J gene lost 6 bases, with 10 bases spanning the gap. The CDR3 loop reads CASSSSMGEQYF. CDR3 nucleotides: TGTGCCAGCAGCTCCTCCATGGGCGAGCAGTACTTC.

This clonotype has only a few counts. The rearrangement links TRBV4-3 to TRBJ2-3, with 7 nucleotides matching TRBD2. The junction had 8 bases not matched to a gene; V was cut back by 0 bases and J by 2 bases. The CDR3 consists of 17 residues. The germline V gene encodes CDR1 LGHNA and CDR2 YSLEER. The CDR3 loop is CASSQEASGDPTDTQYF. The DNA of the CDR3 is TGCGCCAGCAGCCAAGAGGCCAGCGGGGACCCCACAGATACGCAGTATTTT.

At least ten counts were recorded for this clonotype. The V call is TRBV20-1, the J call TRBJ2-7; no clear D gene. CDR3 length: 11 amino acids. CDR1 and CDR2 (germline): DFQATT, SNEGSKA (reference sequence). Trimming took 2 bases from V and 3 from J, leaving 5 bases between them. CDR3 protein: CSARLGYEQYF. The CDR3 DNA follows: TGCAGTGCTAGACTGGGCTACGAGCAGTACTTC.

J is TRBJ2-1 and V is TRBV20-1, with D tentatively TRBD1 (5 bases). The CDR3 extends over 15 amino acids. The V end was cut by 4 bases, the J end by 1 base, with 14 bases between. Germline loops: CDR1 DFQATT, CDR2 SNEGSKA (reference sequence). DNA for the CDR3: TGCAGTGCTACCTCAGGGTTATTTTCCTACAATGAGCAGTTCTTC. Translated: CSATSGLFSYNEQFF.

This clonotype was seen only a few times. A read error may account for a junction end that differs from germline. This chain connects TRBV7-9 to TRBJ1-2, with D unresolved. This CDR3 is 11 amino acids long. Germline values: CDR1 SEHNR, CDR2 FQNEAQ (reference sequence). The CDR3 is CASSLEVSLNF. CDR3 nucleotides: TGTGCCAGCAGCTTAGAAGTTTCCTTGAACTTC.

This chain uses TRBV11-2 with TRBJ2-2; unclear D gene. From germline, CDR1 is SGHAT and CDR2 FQNNGV. Trimming left V 5 bases short and J 4 bases short, with 17 bases between. The CDR3 is made up of 16 amino acids. The CDR3 spells CASSPQAVIGTGELFF. The CDR3 DNA sequence: TGTGCCAGCAGCCCCCAGGCCGTTATCGGCACCGGGGAGCTGTTTTTT.

The rearrangement links TRBV12-3 or TRBV12-4 to TRBJ1-4; TRBD1 aligns across 8 bases. CDR3 size: 16 residues. Trimming took 5 bases from V and 5 from J; bases not matched to a gene: 10. The chain's CDR3 is CASSPGTGTLNEKLFF. The CDR3 DNA follows: TGTGCCAGCAGTCCCGGGACAGGTACCTTGAATGAAAAACTGTTTTTT.

J is TRBJ2-1 and V is TRBV9; TRBD1 aligns across 9 bases. Per germline, CDR1 SGDLS and CDR2 YYNGEE. With V trimmed by 1 base and J by 7 bases, 9 bases remained unmatched. The CDR3 contains 16 residues. CDR3 in DNA: TGTGCCAGCAGCGTAACCGGGACAGGGAAAGTGAATGAGCAGTTCTTC. This gives the protein CASSVTGTGKVNEQFF.

This clonotype was counted ten times or more. The V and J genes are TRBV20-1 and TRBJ2-7; D is unclear. The germline V and J ends were trimmed by 5 bases and 3 bases, with 5 bases remaining between them. The CDR3 consists of 10 residues. CDR1 and CDR2 (germline): DFQATT, SNEGSKA (reference sequence). CDR3 coding DNA: TGCAGTGCTGGGGACTACGAGCAGTACTTC. Translation gives CSAGDYEQYF.

The rearrangement links TRBV29-1 to TRBJ1-1; the match to TRBD1 covers 8 bases. CDR1 and CDR2 from the germline V gene are SQVTM and ANQGSEA. This CDR3 region has 16 residues. J was trimmed by 3 bases and V by 6 bases; bases with no gene match: 15. This CDR3 is CSVTSELQDRDTEAFF. The CDR3 DNA is TGCAGCGTGACGTCAGAATTACAGGACAGGGACACTGAAGCTTTCTTT.

V and J are TRBV2 and TRBJ2-7; D is ambiguous. The length of the CDR3 is 14 residues. V gave up 7 bases and J gave up 1 base, with 14 bases separating them. Germline V lookup: CDR1 SNHLY, CDR2 FYNNEI. The CDR3 spells CASTVAEGSYEQYF. CDR3 in DNA: TGTGCCAGCACGGTAGCCGAAGGATCCTACGAGCAGTACTTC.